This T cell receptor (beta chain) originates from a study of PD-L1 blockade in urothelial cancer. Overall study: Blood was evaluated 3 weeks (second dose) and 6 weeks after therapy began.

From germline, CDR1 is KGHSY and CDR2 FQNENV. This CDR3 region has 16 residues. V gave up 2 bases and J gave up 5 bases, with 15 bases separating them. Assay: immunoSEQ multiplex PCR; the TCRdb copy retains only in-frame clones and omits some. The sample includes more than 60,000 clones, about 90% seen only once; the top ten take around 10%. Specified time point: peripheral blood 6 weeks after treatment start. The TCR originated in a man in his fifties or sixties with urothelial cancer. The material sequenced was PBMCs, taken around atezolizumab (anti-PD-L1) treatment. This chain connects TRBV16 to TRBJ1-4; a possible D gene is TRBD1 (5 bases). In nucleotides, the CDR3 is TGTGCCAGCAGCCAACTTAACACAGGCCGGAATGAAAAACTGTTTTTT. Protein: CASSQLNTGRNEKLFF. Variable domain in full (rest from reference TRBV16 and TRBJ1-4): GEEVAQTPKHLVRGEGQKAKLYCAPIKGHSYVFWYQQVLKNEFKFLISFQNENVFDETGMPKERFSAKCLPNSPCSLEIQATKLEDSAVYFCASSQLNTGRNEKLFFGSGTQLSVL.